This T cell receptor (beta chain) was recovered during a study of blood T cell repertoires in COVID-19. Study-wide background: The samples span acute and convalescent COVID-19 from the United States, Italy and Spain. PBMCs, B-cell-depleted T cells, or T cells were the source of the cDNA or gDNA that made up the material.

In Seattle, patients joined the study during active infection and were tracked longitudinally. Per the authors' pipeline: From reference gene primer amplification, estimates of nucleated cell counts were derived. Libraries were prepared by immunoSEQ multiplex PCR; TCRdb keeps only in-frame clonotypes and omits some of them. Clone size and the V and J calls come from that table; the DNA yielded D and trimming. The sample records approximately 150,000 clones, approximately 86% being singletons. The TCR was taken from an elderly woman with COVID-19, enrolled during active disease. The specimen was peripheral blood.

Written as DNA, the CDR3 is TGCGCCAGCAGCCAAGATGGACAGGGTCGGTACTATGGCTACACCTTC. Its translation is CASSQDGQGRYYGYTF. The chain employs TRBV4-1 and TRBJ1-2; 8 bases align to TRBD1. This CDR3 contains 16 residues. Germline CDR1 is MGHRA and CDR2 is YSYEKL. The V segment lost 0 bases and the J segment 3 bases; nucleotides outside the gene matches: 6.